This TCR beta chain was captured by sequencing in a study of control samples from healthy donors and cancer patients. The method was immunoSEQ multiplex PCR; TCRdb's version includes in-frame clones alone and lacks a portion of them. This repertoire shows some 14,000 clones, 60% to 80% found once; its top ten account for approximately 17%. This clone was recorded a few times. The sequence derives from a female donor with lung cancer. Source material: formalin-fixed, paraffin-embedded tissue.

The CDR3 is CASSIDPGRTQYF. The CDR3 nucleotides read TGTGCCAGTAGTATAGATCCGGGGAGGACCCAGTACTTC. The chain combines TRBV19 with TRBJ2-5; D might be TRBD2 (5 bases). V was clipped by 0 bases and J by 7 bases, with 9 bases between them. The CDR3 has 13 amino acids. In germline, CDR1 is LNHDA, CDR2 SQIVND (reference sequence).